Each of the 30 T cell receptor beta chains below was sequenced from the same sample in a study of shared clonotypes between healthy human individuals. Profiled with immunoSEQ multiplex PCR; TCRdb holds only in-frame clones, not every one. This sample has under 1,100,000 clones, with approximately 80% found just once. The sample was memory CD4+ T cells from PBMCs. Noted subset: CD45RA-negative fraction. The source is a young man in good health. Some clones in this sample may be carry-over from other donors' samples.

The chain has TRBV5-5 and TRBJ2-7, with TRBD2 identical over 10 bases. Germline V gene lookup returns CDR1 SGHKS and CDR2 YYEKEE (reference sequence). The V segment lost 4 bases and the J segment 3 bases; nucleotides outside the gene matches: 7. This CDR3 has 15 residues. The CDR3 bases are TGTGCCAGCAGCACCAGGACTAGCGGATTCTACGAGCAGTACTTC. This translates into CASSTRTSGFYEQYF.

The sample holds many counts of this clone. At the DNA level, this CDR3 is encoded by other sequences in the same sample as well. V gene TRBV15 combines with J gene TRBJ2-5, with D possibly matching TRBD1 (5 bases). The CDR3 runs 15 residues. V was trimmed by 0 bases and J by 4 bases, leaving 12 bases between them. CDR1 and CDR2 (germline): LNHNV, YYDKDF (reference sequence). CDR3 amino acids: CATSRDDRSGETQYF. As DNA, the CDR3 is TGTGCCACCAGCAGAGACGACAGATCCGGAGAGACCCAGTACTTC.

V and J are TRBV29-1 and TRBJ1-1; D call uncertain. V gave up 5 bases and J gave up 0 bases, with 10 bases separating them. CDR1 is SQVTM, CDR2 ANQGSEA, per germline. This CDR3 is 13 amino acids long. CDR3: CSVSGGMNTEAFF. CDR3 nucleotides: TGCAGCGTTTCGGGTGGGATGAACACTGAAGCTTTCTTT.

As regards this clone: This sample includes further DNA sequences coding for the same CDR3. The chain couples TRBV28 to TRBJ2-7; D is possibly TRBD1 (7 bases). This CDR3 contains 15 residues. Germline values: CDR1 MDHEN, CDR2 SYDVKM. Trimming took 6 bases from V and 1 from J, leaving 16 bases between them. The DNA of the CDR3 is TGTGCCAGCAGCCTGCCAGGGGGGAGTTCCTACGAGCAGTACTTC. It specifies CASSLPGGSSYEQYF.

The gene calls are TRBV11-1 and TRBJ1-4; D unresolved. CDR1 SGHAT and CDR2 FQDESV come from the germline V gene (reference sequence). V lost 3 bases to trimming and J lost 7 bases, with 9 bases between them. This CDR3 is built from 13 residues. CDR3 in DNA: TGTGCCAGCAGCTTCGTGAAGGGTGAAAAACTGTTTTTT. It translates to CASSFVKGEKLFF.

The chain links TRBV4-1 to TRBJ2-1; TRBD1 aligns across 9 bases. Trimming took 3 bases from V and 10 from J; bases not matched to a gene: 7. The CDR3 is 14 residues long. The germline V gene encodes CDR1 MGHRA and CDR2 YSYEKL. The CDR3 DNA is TGCGCCAGCAGCCAGAGGGACAGGGAAGACGAGCAGTTCTTC. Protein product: CASSQRDREDEQFF.

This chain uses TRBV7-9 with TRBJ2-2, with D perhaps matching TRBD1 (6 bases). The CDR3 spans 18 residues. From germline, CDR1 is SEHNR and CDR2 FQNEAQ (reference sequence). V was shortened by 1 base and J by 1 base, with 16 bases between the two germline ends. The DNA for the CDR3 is TGTGCCAGCAGCTTAGGATCATACAGGGTGAGGAACACCGGGGAGCTGTTTTTT. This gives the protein CASSLGSYRVRNTGELFF.

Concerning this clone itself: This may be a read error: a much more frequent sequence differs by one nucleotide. The CDR3 protein is CARSGTGNQPQHF. Written as DNA, the CDR3 is TGTGCCCGGAGTGGGACGGGGAATCAGCCCCAGCATTTT. V and J are TRBV30 and TRBJ1-5, with D possibly being TRBD1 (5 bases). CDR1 and CDR2 from the germline V gene are GTSNPN and SVGIG (reference sequence). The CDR3 has 13 amino acids.

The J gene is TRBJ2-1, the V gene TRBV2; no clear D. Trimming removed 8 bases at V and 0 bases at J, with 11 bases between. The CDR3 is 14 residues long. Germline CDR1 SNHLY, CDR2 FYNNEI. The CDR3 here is CASVDKISYNEQFF. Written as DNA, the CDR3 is TGTGCCAGCGTTGACAAGATCTCCTACAATGAGCAGTTCTTC.

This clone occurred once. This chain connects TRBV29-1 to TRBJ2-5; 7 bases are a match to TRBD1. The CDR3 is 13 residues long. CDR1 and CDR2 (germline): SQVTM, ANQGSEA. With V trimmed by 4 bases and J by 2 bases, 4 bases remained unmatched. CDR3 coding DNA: TGCAGCGTTGTGGGACAGAGACAAGAGACCCAGTACTTC. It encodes CSVVGQRQETQYF.

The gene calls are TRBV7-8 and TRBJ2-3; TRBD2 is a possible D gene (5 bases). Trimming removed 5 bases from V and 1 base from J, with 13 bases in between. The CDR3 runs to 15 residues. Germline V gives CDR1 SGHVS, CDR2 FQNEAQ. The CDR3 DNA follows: TGTGCCAGCAGCCGACTATTGAGCGGCACAGATACGCAGTATTTT. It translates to CASSRLLSGTDTQYF.

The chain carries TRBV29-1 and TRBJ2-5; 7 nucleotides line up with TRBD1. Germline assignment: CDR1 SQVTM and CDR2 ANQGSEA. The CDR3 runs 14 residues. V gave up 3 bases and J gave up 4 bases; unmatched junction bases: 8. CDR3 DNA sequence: TGCAGCGTTGATCTTCGAGGGACAGTAGAGACCCAGTACTTC. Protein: CSVDLRGTVETQYF.

CDR3 sequence reads: CASTPTGKGGYTF. Written as DNA, the CDR3 is TGTGCCAGCACCCCGACAGGGAAGGGCGGCTACACCTTC. This chain joins TRBV6-5 and TRBJ1-2, with 7 bases that match TRBD1. The CDR3 totals 13 residues. The junction had 10 bases not matched to a gene; V was cut back by 7 bases and J by 8 bases. CDR1 is MNHEY and CDR2 is SVGAGI in the germline V gene.

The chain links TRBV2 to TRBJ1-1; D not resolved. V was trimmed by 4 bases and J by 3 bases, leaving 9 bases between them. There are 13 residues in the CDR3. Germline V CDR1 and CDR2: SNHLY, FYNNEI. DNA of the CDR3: TGTGCCAGCAGTGTGGGCGTGGACACTGAAGCTTTCTTT. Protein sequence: CASSVGVDTEAFF.

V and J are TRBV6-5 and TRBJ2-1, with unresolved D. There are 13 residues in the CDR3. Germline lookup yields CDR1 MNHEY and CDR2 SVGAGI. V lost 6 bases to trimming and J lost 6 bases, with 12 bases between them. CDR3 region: CASRSPVTNEQFF. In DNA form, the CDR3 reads TGTGCCAGCAGGTCTCCGGTGACCAATGAGCAGTTCTTC.

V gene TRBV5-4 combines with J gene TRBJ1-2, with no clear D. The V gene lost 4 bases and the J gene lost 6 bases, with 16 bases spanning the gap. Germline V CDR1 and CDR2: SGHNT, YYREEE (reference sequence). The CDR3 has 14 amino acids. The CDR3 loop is CASSPDLLRDGYTF. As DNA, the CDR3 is TGTGCCAGCAGCCCGGACCTCCTACGGGATGGCTACACCTTC.

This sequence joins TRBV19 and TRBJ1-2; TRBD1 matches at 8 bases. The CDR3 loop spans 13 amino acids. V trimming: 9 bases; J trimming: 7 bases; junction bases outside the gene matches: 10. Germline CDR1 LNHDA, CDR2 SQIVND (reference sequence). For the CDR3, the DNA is TGTGCCAGCCAGACAGGGGAAGGGCTTGGCTACACCTTC. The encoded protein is CASQTGEGLGYTF.

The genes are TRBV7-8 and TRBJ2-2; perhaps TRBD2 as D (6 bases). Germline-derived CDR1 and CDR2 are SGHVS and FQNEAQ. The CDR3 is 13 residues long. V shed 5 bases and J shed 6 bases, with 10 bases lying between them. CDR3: CASSPREAGELFF. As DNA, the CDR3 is TGTGCCAGCAGCCCCAGGGAGGCCGGGGAGCTGTTTTTT.

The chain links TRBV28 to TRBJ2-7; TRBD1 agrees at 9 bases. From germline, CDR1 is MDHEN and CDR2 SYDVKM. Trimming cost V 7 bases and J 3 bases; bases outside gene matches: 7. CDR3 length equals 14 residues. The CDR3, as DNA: TGTGCCAGCACCCCTTGGGACAGGGTCTACGAGCAGTACTTC. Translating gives CASTPWDRVYEQYF.

The CDR3 DNA sequence: TGTGCCAGCTTCCTGGAGGCACGGGGGGGAACTGAAGCTTTCTTT. It yields the protein CASFLEARGGTEAFF. The chain combines TRBV11-2 with TRBJ1-1; a possible D gene is TRBD1 (5 bases). V shed 8 bases and J shed 5 bases, with 21 bases lying between them. The CDR3 loop spans 15 amino acids. Germline V CDR1 and CDR2: SGHAT, FQNNGV.

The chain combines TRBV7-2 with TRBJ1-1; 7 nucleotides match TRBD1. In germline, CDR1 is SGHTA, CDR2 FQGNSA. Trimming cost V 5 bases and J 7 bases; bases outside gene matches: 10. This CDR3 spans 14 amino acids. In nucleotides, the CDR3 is TGTGCCAGCAGCCGACAGGGCCGTTTCGGTGAAGCTTTCTTT. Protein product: CASSRQGRFGEAFF.

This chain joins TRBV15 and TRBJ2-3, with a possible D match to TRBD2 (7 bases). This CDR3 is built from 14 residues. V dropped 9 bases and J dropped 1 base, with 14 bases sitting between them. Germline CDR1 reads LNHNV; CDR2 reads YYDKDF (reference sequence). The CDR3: CATGGGPGTDTQYF. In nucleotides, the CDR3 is TGTGCCACTGGCGGGGGCCCGGGCACAGATACGCAGTATTTT.

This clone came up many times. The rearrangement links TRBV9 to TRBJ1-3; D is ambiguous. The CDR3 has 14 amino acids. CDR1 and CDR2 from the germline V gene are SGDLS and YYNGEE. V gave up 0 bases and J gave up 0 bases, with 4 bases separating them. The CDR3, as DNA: TGTGCCAGCAGCGTAGACAGCTCTGGAAACACCATATATTTT. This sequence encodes CASSVDSSGNTIYF.

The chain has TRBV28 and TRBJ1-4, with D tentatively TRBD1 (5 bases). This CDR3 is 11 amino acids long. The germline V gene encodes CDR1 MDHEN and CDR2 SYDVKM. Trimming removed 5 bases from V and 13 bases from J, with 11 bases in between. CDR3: CASSGYQGLFF. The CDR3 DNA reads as TGTGCCAGCAGTGGATATCAGGGACTGTTTTTT.

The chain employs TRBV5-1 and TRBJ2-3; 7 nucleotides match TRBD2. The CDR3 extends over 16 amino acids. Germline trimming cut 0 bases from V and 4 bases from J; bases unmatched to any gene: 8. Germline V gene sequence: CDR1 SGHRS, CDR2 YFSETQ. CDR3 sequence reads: CASSLGVAGAADTQYF. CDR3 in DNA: TGCGCCAGCAGCTTGGGGGTGGCGGGAGCCGCAGATACGCAGTATTTT.

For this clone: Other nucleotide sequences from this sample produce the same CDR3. CDR3 residues: CASSAGDGQETQYF. DNA for the CDR3: TGTGCCAGCAGCGCGGGGGACGGCCAAGAGACCCAGTACTTC. This sequence joins TRBV9 and TRBJ2-5, with D possibly matching TRBD2 (6 bases). Per the germline V gene, CDR1 is SGDLS and CDR2 is YYNGEE. V shed 3 bases and J shed 1 base, with 10 bases lying between them. CDR3 size: 14 residues.

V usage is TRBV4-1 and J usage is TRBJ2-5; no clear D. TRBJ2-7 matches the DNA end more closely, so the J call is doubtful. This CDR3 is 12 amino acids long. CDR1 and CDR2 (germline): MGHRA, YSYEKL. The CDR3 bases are TGCGCCAGCAGCCCCGTTTGGGGCGAGCAGTACTTC. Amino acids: CASSPVWGEQYF.

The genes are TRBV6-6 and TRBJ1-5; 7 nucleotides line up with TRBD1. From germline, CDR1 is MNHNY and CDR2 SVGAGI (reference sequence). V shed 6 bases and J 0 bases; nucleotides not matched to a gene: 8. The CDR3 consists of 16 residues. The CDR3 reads CASRQKTGISNQPQHF. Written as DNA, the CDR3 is TGTGCCAGCAGGCAAAAGACAGGGATTAGCAATCAGCCCCAGCATTTT.

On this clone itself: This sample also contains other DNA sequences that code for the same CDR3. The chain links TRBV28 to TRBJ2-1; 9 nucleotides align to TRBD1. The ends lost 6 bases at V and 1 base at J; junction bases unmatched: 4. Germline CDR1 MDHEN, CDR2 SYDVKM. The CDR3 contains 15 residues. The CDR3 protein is CASRSDRGSYNEQFF. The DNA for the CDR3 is TGTGCCAGCAGATCGGACAGGGGTTCCTACAATGAGCAGTTCTTC.

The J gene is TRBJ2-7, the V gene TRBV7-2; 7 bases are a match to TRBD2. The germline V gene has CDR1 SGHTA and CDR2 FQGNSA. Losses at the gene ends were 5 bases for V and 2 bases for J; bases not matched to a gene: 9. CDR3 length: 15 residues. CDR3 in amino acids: CASSGQRGPTYEQYF. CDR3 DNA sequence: TGTGCCAGCAGCGGGCAGCGGGGCCCCACCTACGAGCAGTACTTC.